This TCR beta chain was retrieved from a study of T-cell reconstitution after alpha-beta-depleted transplantation in children. This CDR3 has 14 amino acids. Trimming removed 1 base at V and 4 bases at J, with 9 bases between. Germline V gene sequence: CDR1 SGHRS, CDR2 YFSETQ. Whole-study findings and limits: High day-60 TCRbeta diversity in some patients came from surviving recipient T cells and thymic progenitors. It was newly produced T cells that mostly accounted for T-cell counts and diversity one year after transplant. Several hundred expanded graft clones reportedly were the source of alpha-beta T cells about two months after transplant.

This clonotype was detected only a few times. Its antigen is unidentified. It was with unique molecular identifiers that the TCRbeta library was prepared. Each CDR3 protein gets one entry after TCRdb re-called the PCR reads with MiXCR. The data show 450,000 to 700,000 distinct CDR3 sequences, roughly a quarter seen once. Source: PBMCs, taken before TCRalphabeta/CD19-depleted stem cell transplant. The TCR was taken from a boy under two years old with Wiskott-Aldrich syndrome, due to receive a stem cell transplant. This sequence joins TRBV5-1 and TRBJ2-1; the D gene is possibly TRBD2 (6 bases). As DNA, the CDR3 is TGCGCCAGCAGCTTGACTAGCCCTTACAATGAGCAGTTCTTC. Encoded protein: CASSLTSPYNEQFF.